The 19 T cell receptor beta chains below all came from one sample that was sequenced in a study of blood T cell repertoires in COVID-19. Only in-frame clones appear in the TCRdb table, and some are missing; sequencing was by immunoSEQ multiplex PCR. The table records roughly 190,000 clones, around 83% of them present only once. The sample consisted of PBMCs or T cells enriched from blood (not recorded which). These receptors all come from a woman aged 25 to 39 who had been exposed to COVID-19.

The chain has TRBV7-9 and TRBJ2-7; no clear D gene. The CDR3 consists of 12 residues. Trimming removed 3 bases at V and 2 bases at J, with 5 bases between. Germline lookup yields CDR1 SEHNR and CDR2 FQNEAQ (reference sequence). The CDR3 loop reads CASSFSPYEQYF. CDR3 nucleotide sequence: TGTGCCAGCAGCTTCTCTCCCTACGAGCAGTACTTC.

The genes are TRBV14 and TRBJ2-7; a weak D match, TRBD2 (6 bases). The V gene lost 2 bases and the J gene lost 4 bases, with 12 bases spanning the gap. The CDR3 spans 14 residues. Per the germline V gene, CDR1 is SGHDN and CDR2 is FVKESK. DNA for the CDR3: TGTGCCAGCAGCCAATGGCTAGCGACATACGAGCAGTACTTC. Translated: CASSQWLATYEQYF.

This chain connects TRBV27 to TRBJ1-1; D ambiguous. Germline values: CDR1 MNHEY, CDR2 SMNVEV (reference sequence). V gave up 0 bases and J gave up 6 bases, with 17 bases separating them. The CDR3 spans 16 residues. The CDR3 here is CASSLSGSSMYAEAFF. For the CDR3, the DNA is TGTGCCAGCAGTTTATCCGGTTCCTCAATGTACGCTGAAGCTTTCTTT.

This CDR3 reads CASSIGTGSNQPQHF. CDR3 nucleotides: TGTGCCAGCAGCATTGGGACAGGAAGCAATCAGCCCCAGCATTTT. The chain links TRBV3-1 (or the pseudogene TRBV3-2) to TRBJ1-5, with 8 bases matching TRBD1. The CDR3 spans 15 residues. Trimming took 5 bases from V and 1 from J; bases not matched to a gene: 4. Germline V gene sequence: CDR1 LGHDT, CDR2 YNNKEL (reference sequence).

The chain carries TRBV2 and TRBJ1-2; a weak D match, TRBD1 (6 bases). Germline V gene sequence: CDR1 SNHLY, CDR2 FYNNEI. Between the trimmed V and J ends, which lost 6 bases and 5 bases, there was a span of 16 bases. This CDR3 comprises 14 residues. The CDR3 sequence: CASRNRAVDYGYTF. The CDR3 DNA is TGTGCCAGCAGGAACAGGGCGGTAGATTATGGCTACACCTTC.

The chain is built from TRBV6-2 or TRBV6-3 and TRBJ1-2, with TRBD1 matching 8 bases. This CDR3 contains 16 residues. The V and J ends lost 6 bases and 4 bases, in that order; junction bases with no gene match: 13. Germline CDR1 is MNHEY and CDR2 is SVGEGT. This chain's CDR3 is CASSFNPGTGFYGYTF. The CDR3 region has the DNA TGTGCCAGCAGCTTTAACCCCGGGACAGGATTCTATGGCTACACCTTC.

In the case of this clone: Other nucleotide sequences from this sample produce the same CDR3. The rearrangement joins TRBV5-1 to TRBJ2-7, with 9 bases matching TRBD1. Germline values: CDR1 SGHRS, CDR2 YFSETQ. The J segment lost 3 bases and the V segment lost 2 bases, leaving 3 bases of the junction unmatched. This CDR3 has 14 residues. CDR3: CASSFGQGNYEQYF. CDR3 DNA sequence: TGCGCCAGCAGCTTTGGACAGGGGAACTACGAGCAGTACTTC.

This rearrangement joins TRBV18 to TRBJ1-2, with D possibly TRBD1 on 5 matching bases. The CDR3 has 15 residues. Trimming left V 8 bases short and J 4 bases short, with 20 bases between. In germline, CDR1 is KGHSH, CDR2 LQKENI. CDR3 protein: CASTPVAGDSYGYTF. The CDR3 coding sequence is TGTGCCAGCACCCCCGTTGCCGGGGACTCCTATGGCTACACCTTC. Full variable domain (remainder filled in from reference TRBV18 and TRBJ1-2): NAGVMQNPRHLVRRRGQEARLRCSPMKGHSHVYWYRQLPEEGLKFMVYLQKENIIDESGMPKERFSAEFPKEGPSILRIQQVVRGDSAAYFCASTPVAGDSYGYTFGSGTRLTVV.

Regarding this clone: The sample has other DNA sequences that encode this CDR3 too. The chain has TRBV5-4 and TRBJ1-1, with TRBD1 matching 8 bases. The germline gives CDR1 SGHNT, CDR2 YYREEE (reference sequence). Unmatched junction bases numbered 6, after V lost 0 bases and J lost 2 bases. The CDR3 extends over 16 amino acids. In nucleotides, the CDR3 is TGTGCCAGCAGCTTGGGCTGGACAGGGTTTAACACTGAAGCTTTCTTT. This codes for CASSLGWTGFNTEAFF.

The rearrangement joins TRBV5-1 to TRBJ1-6; 8 bases are a match to TRBD1. The CDR3 is 16 amino acids. Germline lookup yields CDR1 SGHRS and CDR2 YFSETQ. Germline trimming cut 0 bases from V and 7 bases from J; bases unmatched to any gene: 6. CDR3 nucleotides: TGCGCCAGCAGCTTGGAAGGACAGGGAACAAATTCACCCCTCCACTTT. Translating gives CASSLEGQGTNSPLHF.

The gene calls are TRBV7-6 and TRBJ2-1, with TRBD2 matching over 12 bases. The CDR3 length is 17 residues. Germline CDR1 SGHVS, CDR2 FNYEAQ. Germline trimming cut 5 bases from V and 3 bases from J; bases unmatched to any gene: 8. In DNA form, the CDR3 reads TGTGCCAGCAGCCTAAGGACTAGCGGGGACTTCTACAATGAGCAGTTCTTC. This gives the protein CASSLRTSGDFYNEQFF.

This clone appeared once. The chain's CDR3 is CASSLGGLASTDTQYF. CDR3 in DNA: TGTGCCAGCAGCTTGGGCGGGCTAGCATCCACAGATACGCAGTATTTT. The rearrangement joins TRBV5-4 to TRBJ2-3, with a tentative D call TRBD2 (5 bases). The germline V gene encodes CDR1 SGHNT and CDR2 YYREEE (reference sequence). The CDR3 sequence is 16 residues long. V lost 0 bases and J lost 2, with 13 bases in between.

The count of this clone is one. This chain joins TRBV9 and TRBJ1-6; D is uncertain. This CDR3 contains 16 residues. Trimming pared 0 bases from V and 8 bases from J, leaving 15 bases between. Germline CDR1 is SGDLS and CDR2 is YYNGEE. The CDR3 DNA reads TGTGCCAGCAGCGTAGGGAGGGCGACAAGAGATTCACCCCTCCACTTT. This codes for CASSVGRATRDSPLHF.

The gene calls are TRBV25-1 and TRBJ1-4; D is unclear. CDR1 MGHDK and CDR2 SYGVNS come from the germline V gene. Trimming stripped 4 bases from V and 11 bases from J, with 14 bases between. The CDR3 consists of 13 residues. CDR3 DNA: TGTGCCAGCAGTGCGGGAGAAGGCCGGAAACTGTTTTTT. The encoded protein is CASSAGEGRKLFF.

V is TRBV2 and J is TRBJ2-3; a weak D match, TRBD1 (6 bases). The CDR3 totals 12 residues. Germline loops: CDR1 SNHLY, CDR2 FYNNEI. Deletions cut 4 bases from V and 4 bases from J, with 6 bases between. CDR3 sequence (DNA): TGTGCCAGCAGTGGACAGGCAGATACGCAGTATTTT. Its translation: CASSGQADTQYF.

The V and J genes are TRBV11-2 and TRBJ1-2; D remains ambiguous. CDR3 length: 12 residues. The germline V gene encodes CDR1 SGHAT and CDR2 FQNNGV. The V and J ends lost 1 base and 10 bases respectively, with 10 bases between them. CDR3 DNA sequence: TGTGCCAGCAGCTTAGGTAACCCGGTCTACACCTTC. Translating it yields CASSLGNPVYTF.

The V call is TRBV7-3, the J call TRBJ1-1; TRBD1 matches at 9 bases. Germline V lookup: CDR1 SGHTA, CDR2 FQGTGA. The CDR3 is 17 residues long. The trim removed 3 bases at V and 3 bases at J, leaving 11 bases unmatched. CDR3 loop: CASSLGPPQGADTEAFF. The CDR3 nucleotides are TGTGCCAGCAGCTTGGGACCACCACAGGGGGCGGACACTGAAGCTTTCTTT.

This chain links TRBV10-3 with TRBJ2-7, with TRBD2 matching 7 bases. Germline CDR1 is ENHRY and CDR2 is SYGVKD. The CDR3 contains 13 residues. V shed 11 bases, J shed 7 bases, and the junction held 14 bases outside the gene matches. The CDR3 coding sequence is TGTGCCGTGAGCTCGGGGGGAATGGGGGAGCAGTACTTC. This encodes CAVSSGGMGEQYF.

V is TRBV27 and J is TRBJ2-7, with 9 bases aligning to TRBD2. CDR1 and CDR2 (germline): MNHEY, SMNVEV (reference sequence). J lost 5 bases, V lost 2 bases, and 10 bases had no gene match. This CDR3 region has 16 residues. CDR3 nucleotides: TGTGCCAGCAGTTTAAGAGCGGGGGGTTTGGGTAACGAGCAGTACTTC. This sequence encodes CASSLRAGGLGNEQYF.